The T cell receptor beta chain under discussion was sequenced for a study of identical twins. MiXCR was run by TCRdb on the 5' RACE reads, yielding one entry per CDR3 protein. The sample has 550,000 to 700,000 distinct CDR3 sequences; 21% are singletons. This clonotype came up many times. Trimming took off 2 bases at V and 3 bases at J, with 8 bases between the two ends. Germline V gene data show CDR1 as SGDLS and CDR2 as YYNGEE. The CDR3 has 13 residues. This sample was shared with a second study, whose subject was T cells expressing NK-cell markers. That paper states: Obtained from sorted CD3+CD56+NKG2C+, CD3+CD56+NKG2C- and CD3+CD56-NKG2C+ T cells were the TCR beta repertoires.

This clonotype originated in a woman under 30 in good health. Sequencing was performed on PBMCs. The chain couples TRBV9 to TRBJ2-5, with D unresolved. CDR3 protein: CASSVSPKETQYF. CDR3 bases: TGTGCCAGCAGCGTGTCCCCGAAAGAGACCCAGTACTTC.